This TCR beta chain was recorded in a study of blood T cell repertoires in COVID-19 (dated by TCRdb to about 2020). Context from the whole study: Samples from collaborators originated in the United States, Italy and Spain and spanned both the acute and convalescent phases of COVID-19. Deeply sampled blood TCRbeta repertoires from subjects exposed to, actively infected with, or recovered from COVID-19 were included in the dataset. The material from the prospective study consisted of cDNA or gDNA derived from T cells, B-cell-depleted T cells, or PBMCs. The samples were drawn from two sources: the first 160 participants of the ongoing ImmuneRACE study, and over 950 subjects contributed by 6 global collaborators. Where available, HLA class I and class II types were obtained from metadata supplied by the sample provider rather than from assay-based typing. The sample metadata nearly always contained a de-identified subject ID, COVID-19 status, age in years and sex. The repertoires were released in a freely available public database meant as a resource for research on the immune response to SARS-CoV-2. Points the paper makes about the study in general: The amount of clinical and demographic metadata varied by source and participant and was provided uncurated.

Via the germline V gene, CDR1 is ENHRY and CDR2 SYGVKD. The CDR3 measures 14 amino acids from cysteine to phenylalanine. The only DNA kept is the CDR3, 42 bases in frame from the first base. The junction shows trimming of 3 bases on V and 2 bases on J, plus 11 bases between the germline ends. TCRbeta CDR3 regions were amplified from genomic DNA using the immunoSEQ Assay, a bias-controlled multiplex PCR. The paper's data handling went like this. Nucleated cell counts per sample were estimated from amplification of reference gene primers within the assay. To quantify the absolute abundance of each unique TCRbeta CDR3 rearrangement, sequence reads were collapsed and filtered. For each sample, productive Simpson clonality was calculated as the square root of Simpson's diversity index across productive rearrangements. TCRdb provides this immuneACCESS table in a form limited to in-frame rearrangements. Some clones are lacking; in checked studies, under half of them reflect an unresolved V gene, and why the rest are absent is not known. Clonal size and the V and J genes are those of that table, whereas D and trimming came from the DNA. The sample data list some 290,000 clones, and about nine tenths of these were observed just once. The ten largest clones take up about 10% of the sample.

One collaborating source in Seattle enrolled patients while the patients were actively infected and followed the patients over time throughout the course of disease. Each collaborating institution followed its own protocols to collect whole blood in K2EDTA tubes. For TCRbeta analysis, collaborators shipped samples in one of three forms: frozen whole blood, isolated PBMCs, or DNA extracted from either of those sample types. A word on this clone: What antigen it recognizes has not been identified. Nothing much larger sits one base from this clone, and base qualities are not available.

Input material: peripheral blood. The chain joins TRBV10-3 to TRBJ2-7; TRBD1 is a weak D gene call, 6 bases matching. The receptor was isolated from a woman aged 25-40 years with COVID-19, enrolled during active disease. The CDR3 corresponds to CAISDAGAPYEQYF. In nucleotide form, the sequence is TGTGCCATCAGTGACGCAGGGGCCCCCTACGAGCAGTACTTC.